The source of this T cell receptor (beta chain) is a study of glioma-infiltrating T cells. A few counts support this clonotype. The iRepertoire nested amplicon-rescue multiplex PCR amplified TCR alpha and beta CDR3s from RNA. Using its own MiXCR run on the multiplex PCR reads, TCRdb lists one record per CDR3 protein. Among approximately 190,000 distinct CDR3 sequences listed, 25% to 35% were seen once. The receptor's source is a human donor with low-grade glioma or glioblastoma, undergoing nonglioma brain surgery, or in good health (not recorded which). The sample consisted of glioma tissue, nonneoplastic brain tissue, or PBMCs (not recorded which).

CDR3 sequence: CASSQESLGVSPLHF. DNA for the CDR3: TGTGCCAGCAGCCAAGAAAGCCTTGGCGTATCACCCCTCCACTTT. The V and J genes are TRBV3-1 and TRBJ1-6; no reliable D call. Germline CDR1 LGHDT, CDR2 YNNKEL (reference sequence). The CDR3 consists of 15 residues. V was pared by 0 bases and J by 10 bases, with 13 bases between.